This TCR beta chain was captured in a study of identical twins. TCRdb reprocessed the 5' RACE reads via MiXCR and lists one record per CDR3 protein. The profile shows hundreds of thousands of distinct CDR3 sequences, more than 6.5% of them singletons. Germline lookup yields CDR1 GTSNPN and CDR2 SVGIG (reference sequence). The CDR3 sequence is 16 residues long. V shed 6 bases and J shed 2 bases, with 20 bases lying between them. This clonotype has just a few counts. In addition, the sample was reused for a study of yellow fever vaccine responses in identical twins.

The source material was PBMCs. The clonotype originates from a woman aged 18-29 years in good health. V is TRBV30 and J is TRBJ2-1; D is possibly TRBD2 (6 bases). CDR3 sequence reads: CACLPNRDLTYNEQFF. The CDR3 bases are TGTGCCTGCCTTCCTAACCGGGACTTAACCTACAATGAGCAGTTCTTC.